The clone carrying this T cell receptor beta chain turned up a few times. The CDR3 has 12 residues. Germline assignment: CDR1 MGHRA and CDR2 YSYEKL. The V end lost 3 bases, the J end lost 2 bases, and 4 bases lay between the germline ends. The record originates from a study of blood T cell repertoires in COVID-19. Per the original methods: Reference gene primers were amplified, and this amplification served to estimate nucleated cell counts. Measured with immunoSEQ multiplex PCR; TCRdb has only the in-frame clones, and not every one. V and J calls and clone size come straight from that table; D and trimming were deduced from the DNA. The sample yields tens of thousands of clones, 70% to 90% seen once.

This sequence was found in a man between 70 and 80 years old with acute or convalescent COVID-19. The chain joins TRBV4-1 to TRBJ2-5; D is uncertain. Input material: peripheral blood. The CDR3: CASSHIQETQYF. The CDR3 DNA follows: TGCGCCAGCAGCCATATTCAAGAGACCCAGTACTTC.